The 24 T cell receptor beta chains below were found in one sample sequenced in a study of cytomegalovirus exposure and HLA in healthy donors. Clones were sequenced by immunoSEQ multiplex PCR, and TCRdb holds only the in-frame ones, with some missing. The sample shows over 150,000 clones, roughly 86% of them seen only once. The sequencing sample was made of PBMCs. The receptor set was obtained from a man younger than 35 in good health and CMV-seropositive.

This chain connects TRBV28 to TRBJ2-7; 7 bases fit TRBD2. Germline-derived CDR1 and CDR2 are MDHEN and SYDVKM. Germline trimming cut 6 bases from V and 5 bases from J; bases unmatched to any gene: 13. The CDR3 is made up of 15 amino acids. The CDR3 DNA is TGTGCCAGCAGCCCCTACCCCGGGACTAAAAACGAGCAGTACTTC. This gives the protein CASSPYPGTKNEQYF.

The CDR3 sequence is CASYPRMAGGGNEQFF. CDR3 in DNA: TGCGCCAGCTATCCGAGGATGGCGGGAGGGGGCAATGAGCAGTTCTTC. J is TRBJ2-1 and V is TRBV5-1; 9 positions agree with TRBD2. This CDR3 comprises 16 residues. The germline V gene has CDR1 SGHRS and CDR2 YFSETQ. Trimming removed 7 bases from V and 6 bases from J; junction bases left unmatched: 14.

This clone was counted a single time. The chain recombines TRBV14 with TRBJ2-5; tentatively, D is TRBD1 (6 bases). The V end lost 3 bases, the J end lost 2 bases, and 13 bases lay between the germline ends. Germline V gene data show CDR1 as SGHDN and CDR2 as FVKESK. CDR3 length equals 15 residues. In DNA form, the CDR3 reads TGTGCCAGCAGCCAGATAAGGGGGAGTCAAGAGACCCAGTACTTC. It yields the protein CASSQIRGSQETQYF.

The chain carries TRBV7-2 and TRBJ2-2; D may be TRBD2 (5 bases). Germline-derived CDR1 and CDR2 are SGHTA and FQGNSA. This CDR3 has 15 amino acids. Trimming removed 5 bases at V and 0 bases at J, with 10 bases between. CDR3 protein: CASSPTGTNTGELFF. The CDR3 DNA reads TGTGCCAGCAGCCCAACGGGGACGAACACCGGGGAGCTGTTTTTT.

The rearrangement links TRBV11-3 to TRBJ2-3; no firm D call. Trimming took 3 bases from V and 3 from J, leaving 4 bases between them. CDR1 is SGHNT and CDR2 is YENEEA in the germline V gene. The CDR3 runs to 12 residues. CDR3 amino acids: CASSFLTDTQYF. CDR3 nucleotide sequence: TGTGCCAGCAGCTTTCTTACAGATACGCAGTATTTT.

About this clone itself: Its ends do not fully match the called genes, so a read error is possible. This chain uses TRBV7-7 with TRBJ2-2; D unresolved. Germline V CDR1 and CDR2: SSHAT, FNYEAQ (reference sequence). There are 15 residues in the CDR3. The chain's CDR3 is CASSLYPRGTGELFF. For the CDR3, the DNA is TGTGCTAGCAGCTTATACCCTAGAGGCACCGGGGAGCTGTTTTTT.

This clone appeared once. The chain links TRBV2 to TRBJ2-7; TRBD2 matches 12 bases. CDR1 and CDR2 from the germline V gene are SNHLY and FYNNEI. The V gene end was trimmed by 4 bases and the J gene end by 4 bases; junction bases not matched to a gene: 5. The CDR3 loop spans 15 amino acids. Here the CDR3 DNA reads TGTGCCAGCAGTGCAACTAGCGGGAGGATATACGAGCAGTACTTC. It is translated as CASSATSGRIYEQYF.

This clone appeared once. This sequence joins TRBV6-1 and TRBJ2-2; perhaps TRBD2 as D (5 bases). V was clipped by 2 bases and J by 7 bases, with 17 bases between them. The CDR3 loop spans 16 amino acids. Germline CDR1 and CDR2: MNHNS and SASEGT. CDR3 DNA sequence: TGTGCCAGCAGTGAAAAGAGAAGCGGCGGAGTCGGGGAGCTGTTTTTT. Residues: CASSEKRSGGVGELFF.

The rearrangement joins TRBV9 to TRBJ2-3; the match to TRBD2 covers 7 bases. J gave up 1 base and V 0 bases, and 5 bases lay outside the gene matches. The length of the CDR3 is 16 residues. In germline, CDR1 is SGDLS, CDR2 YYNGEE. The CDR3 DNA sequence: TGTGCCAGCAGCGTAGGGGGGGGTCCTGGCACAGATACGCAGTATTTT. Translated: CASSVGGGPGTDTQYF.

DNA of the CDR3: TGTGCCAGTAGCAAACAGGGGGCCACAGATACGCAGTATTTT. This encodes CASSKQGATDTQYF. The chain has TRBV19 and TRBJ2-3; 9 nucleotides agree with TRBD1. CDR1 and CDR2 (germline): LNHDA, SQIVND (reference sequence). J lost 2 bases, V lost 6 bases, and 3 bases had no gene match. CDR3 length: 14 residues.

The chain uses TRBV30 and TRBJ2-1; maybe TRBD2 (7 bases). The CDR3 totals 15 residues. The V and J ends lost 0 bases and 9 bases respectively, with 18 bases between them. Germline CDR1 and CDR2: GTSNPN and SVGIG (reference sequence). CDR3 amino acids: CAWSVLLNRGGEQFF. Written as DNA, the CDR3 is TGTGCCTGGAGTGTACTCCTCAATAGGGGGGGTGAGCAGTTCTTC.

V is TRBV4-1 and J is TRBJ2-3, with 7 bases that match TRBD2. The CDR3 runs 18 residues. The germline V gene encodes CDR1 MGHRA and CDR2 YSYEKL. V shed 0 bases, J shed 4 bases, and the junction held 13 bases outside the gene matches. In nucleotides, the CDR3 is TGCGCCAGCAGCCAAGATAAAATCGGGAGGCCCAAGGCAGATACGCAGTATTTT. This translates into CASSQDKIGRPKADTQYF.

DNA for the CDR3: TGTGCCAGCTCACCACCGCAGTTCACCGGGGAGCTGTTTTTT. Amino acid sequence: CASSPPQFTGELFF. The chain has TRBV18 and TRBJ2-2; D call uncertain. The CDR3 length is 14 residues. The germline gives CDR1 KGHSH, CDR2 LQKENI. Trimming shortened V by 0 bases and J by 4 bases, and 6 bases separated the two germline ends.

The rearrangement uses TRBV5-1 and TRBJ2-7, with a tentative D call TRBD2 (5 bases). This CDR3 has 14 residues. Germline lookup yields CDR1 SGHRS and CDR2 YFSETQ. Trimming removed 0 bases from V and 5 bases from J, with 12 bases in between. The CDR3 here is CASSLVASSDEQYF. The CDR3 coding sequence is TGCGCCAGCAGCTTGGTGGCTAGCAGCGACGAGCAGTACTTC.

V gene TRBV7-6 combines with J gene TRBJ1-2; 8 nucleotides line up with TRBD1. The length of the CDR3 is 12 residues. J gave up 8 bases and V 6 bases, and 5 bases lay outside the gene matches. Germline V gives CDR1 SGHVS, CDR2 FNYEAQ. The chain's CDR3 is CASRTYRGGYTF. DNA of the CDR3: TGTGCCAGCAGAACGTACAGGGGGGGCTACACCTTC. Complete variable domain (other parts from reference TRBV7-6 and TRBJ1-2): GAGVSQSPRYKVTKRGQDVALRCDPISGHVSLYWYRQALGQGPEFLTYFNYEAQQDKSGLPNDRFSAERPEGSISTLTIQRTEQRDSAMYRCASRTYRGGYTFGSGTRLTVV.

The chain couples TRBV28 to TRBJ1-2; TRBD1 matches at 9 bases. The V segment lost 5 bases and the J segment 8 bases; nucleotides outside the gene matches: 15. CDR1 and CDR2 from the germline V gene are MDHEN and SYDVKM. CDR3 length equals 16 residues. For the CDR3, the DNA is TGTGCCAGCAGTCCCGCGACGGGACAGGGTTTTAAAGGCTACACCTTC. Translation gives CASSPATGQGFKGYTF.

This clone was seen only a few times. The chain is built from TRBV2 and TRBJ2-5; D is perhaps TRBD1 (6 bases). Germline V gene lookup returns CDR1 SNHLY and CDR2 FYNNEI. The CDR3 length is 13 residues. V dropped 8 bases and J dropped 5 bases, with 15 bases sitting between them. The DNA for the CDR3 is TGTGCCAGCTCCGCACGTAGGGGGGAGACCCAGTACTTC. It is translated as CASSARRGETQYF.

This chain connects TRBV18 to TRBJ2-5; 11 bases fit TRBD1. Germline CDR1 is KGHSH and CDR2 is LQKENI. The CDR3 spans 14 residues. With V trimmed by 4 bases and J by 4 bases, 2 bases remained unmatched. The chain's CDR3 is CASSRGTGGETQYF. CDR3 sequence (DNA): TGTGCCAGCTCACGGGGGACAGGGGGAGAGACCCAGTACTTC.

J is TRBJ1-4 and V is TRBV28, with D possibly matching TRBD1 (6 bases). Germline lookup yields CDR1 MDHEN and CDR2 SYDVKM. V dropped 2 bases and J dropped 5 bases, with 18 bases sitting between them. The length of the CDR3 is 17 residues. CDR3 DNA sequence: TGTGCCAGCAGTTTAATTCGAGGGGGGGGATCAAATGAAAAACTGTTTTTT. This gives the protein CASSLIRGGGSNEKLFF.

The genes are TRBV7-6 and TRBJ1-3, with 8 bases lining up with TRBD1. Per germline, CDR1 SGHVS and CDR2 FNYEAQ. V trimming: 5 bases; J trimming: 0 bases; junction bases outside the gene matches: 6. The CDR3 consists of 16 residues. The CDR3 DNA follows: TGTGCCAGCAGCGTGGACAGGGCTTACTCTGGAAACACCATATATTTT. Translation gives CASSVDRAYSGNTIYF.

This clone appeared once. The chain couples TRBV28 to TRBJ2-7, with 8 positions matching TRBD2. The germline V gene encodes CDR1 MDHEN and CDR2 SYDVKM. This CDR3 is built from 18 residues. The junction had 17 bases not matched to a gene; V was cut back by 3 bases and J by 4 bases. The CDR3 DNA follows: TGTGCCAGCAGTTTCCTTATGGGACTAGGGACTATGAGTTACGAGCAGTACTTC. Translating gives CASSFLMGLGTMSYEQYF.

The chain uses TRBV18 and TRBJ2-1; 8 positions agree with TRBD2. The ends lost 0 bases at V and 6 bases at J; junction bases unmatched: 7. CDR1 is KGHSH, CDR2 LQKENI, per germline. The CDR3 runs to 16 residues. CDR3 DNA sequence: TGTGCCAGCTCACCACCGAGGCGGGGGGTCCCCAATGAGCAGTTCTTC. Its translation is CASSPPRRGVPNEQFF.

The chain carries TRBV19 and TRBJ1-5; 7 bases are a match to TRBD1. V was clipped by 7 bases and J by 7 bases; unmatched bases: 10. The CDR3 covers 14 residues. Germline CDR1 is LNHDA and CDR2 is SQIVND (reference sequence). DNA of the CDR3: TGTGCCAGTACCCCCGACAGGGACCAACAGCCCCAGCATTTT. Its protein product is CASTPDRDQQPQHF.

V gene TRBV11-3 combines with J gene TRBJ2-2, with a weak D call TRBD1 (6 bases). CDR1 is SGHNT and CDR2 is YENEEA in the germline V gene. The CDR3 has 15 amino acids. V was clipped by 5 bases and J by 0 bases, with 10 bases between them. This CDR3 is CASSAGTPNTGELFF. DNA of the CDR3: TGTGCCAGCAGCGCCGGGACACCGAACACCGGGGAGCTGTTTTTT.